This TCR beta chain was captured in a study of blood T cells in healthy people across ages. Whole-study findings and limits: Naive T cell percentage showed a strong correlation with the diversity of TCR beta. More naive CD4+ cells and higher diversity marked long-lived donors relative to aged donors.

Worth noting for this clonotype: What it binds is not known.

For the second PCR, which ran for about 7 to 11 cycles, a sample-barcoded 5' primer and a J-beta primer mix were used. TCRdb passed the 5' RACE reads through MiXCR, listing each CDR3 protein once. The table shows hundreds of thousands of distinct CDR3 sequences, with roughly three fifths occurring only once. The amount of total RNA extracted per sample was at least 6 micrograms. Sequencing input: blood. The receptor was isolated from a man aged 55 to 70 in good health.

The CDR3 DNA is TGTGCCAGCAGCCAAGTGGGTGGCAACATTCAGTACTTC. It encodes CASSQVGGNIQYF. The chain couples TRBV4-2 to TRBJ2-4, with D uncertain. The germline V gene encodes CDR1 LGHNA and CDR2 YNFKEQ. The V end was cut by 1 base, the J end by 7 bases, with 8 bases between. The CDR3 has 13 residues.